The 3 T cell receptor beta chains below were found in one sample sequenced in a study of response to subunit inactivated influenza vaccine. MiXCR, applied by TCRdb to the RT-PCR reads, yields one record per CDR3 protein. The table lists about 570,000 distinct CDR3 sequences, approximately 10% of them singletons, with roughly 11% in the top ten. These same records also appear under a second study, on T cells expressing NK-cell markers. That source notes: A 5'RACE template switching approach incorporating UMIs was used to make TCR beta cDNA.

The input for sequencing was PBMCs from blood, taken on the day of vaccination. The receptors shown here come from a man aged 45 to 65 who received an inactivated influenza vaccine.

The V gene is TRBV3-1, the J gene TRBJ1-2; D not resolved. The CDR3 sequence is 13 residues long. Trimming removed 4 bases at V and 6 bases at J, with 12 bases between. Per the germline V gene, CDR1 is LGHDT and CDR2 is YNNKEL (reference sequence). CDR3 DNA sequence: TGTGCCAGCAGCCGTCGGTCGTTGGATGGCTACACCTTC. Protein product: CASSRRSLDGYTF.

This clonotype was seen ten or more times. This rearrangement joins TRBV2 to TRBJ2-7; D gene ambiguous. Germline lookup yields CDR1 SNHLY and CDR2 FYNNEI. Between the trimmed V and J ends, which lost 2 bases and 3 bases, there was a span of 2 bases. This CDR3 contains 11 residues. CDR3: CASSELYEQYF. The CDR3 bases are TGTGCCAGCAGTGAACTCTACGAGCAGTACTTC.

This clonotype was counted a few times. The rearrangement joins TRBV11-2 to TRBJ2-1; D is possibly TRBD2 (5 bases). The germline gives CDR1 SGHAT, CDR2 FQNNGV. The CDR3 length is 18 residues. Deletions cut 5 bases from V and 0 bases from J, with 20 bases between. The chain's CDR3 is CASSPGVGYYSSYNEQFF. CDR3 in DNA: TGTGCCAGCAGCCCCGGGGTTGGTTACTACAGCTCCTACAATGAGCAGTTCTTC.